The 15 T cell receptor beta chains in this list originate from one sample, sequenced in a study of control samples from healthy donors and cancer patients. Assay: immunoSEQ multiplex PCR; the TCRdb copy retains only in-frame clones and omits some. The sample lists 95,000 to 130,000 clones; over 90% were seen once. Input material: blood. These TCRs come from a man in his thirties or forties in good health.

The gene calls are TRBV13 and TRBJ1-2; unclear D gene. Trimming shortened V by 4 bases and J by 2 bases, and 8 bases separated the two germline ends. Germline CDR1 and CDR2: PRHDT and FYEKMQ (reference sequence). The CDR3 covers 13 residues. CDR3 nucleotide sequence: TGTGCCAGCAGCTCCCCAGAGAACTATGGCTACACCTTC. This sequence encodes CASSSPENYGYTF.

The genes are TRBV27 and TRBJ1-6, with D possibly being TRBD1 (5 bases). The CDR3 has 14 residues. Trimming shortened V by 4 bases and J by 7 bases, and 11 bases separated the two germline ends. Germline CDR1 MNHEY, CDR2 SMNVEV (reference sequence). The CDR3 region is CASSSVGTNSPLHF. The DNA for the CDR3 is TGTGCCAGCAGTTCGGTAGGGACGAATTCACCCCTCCACTTT.

The genes are TRBV18 and TRBJ2-7; D is possibly TRBD1 (5 bases). The CDR3 loop spans 15 amino acids. Trimming shortened V by 0 bases and J by 2 bases, and 11 bases separated the two germline ends. Germline V CDR1 and CDR2: KGHSH, LQKENI. The DNA of the CDR3 is TGTGCCAGCTCACCACCTGACAGACGAGCCTACGAGCAGTACTTC. Translating it yields CASSPPDRRAYEQYF. The full variable domain, with the rest looked up from reference TRBV18 and TRBJ2-7, is NAGVMQNPRHLVRRRGQEARLRCSPMKGHSHVYWYRQLPEEGLKFMVYLQKENIIDESGMPKERFSAEFPKEGPSILRIQQVVRGDSAAYFCASSPPDRRAYEQYFGPGTRLTVT.

CDR3 protein: CASSQTLLGSGLLQANYGYTF. The CDR3 DNA reads as TGTGCCAGCAGCCAAACGCTCTTGGGATCGGGCCTTTTACAAGCTAACTATGGCTACACCTTC. The V call is TRBV4-2, the J call TRBJ1-2; D ambiguous. The CDR3 is 21 amino acids. The germline CDR1 and CDR2 sequences are LGHNA and YNFKEQ. The V end was cut by 2 bases, the J end by 0 bases, with 28 bases between.

This clone was observed a few times. The gene calls are TRBV19 and TRBJ2-3, with 8 bases identical to TRBD2. CDR3 length: 15 amino acids. Germline-derived CDR1 and CDR2 are LNHDA and SQIVND (reference sequence). The V segment lost 3 bases and the J segment 3 bases; nucleotides outside the gene matches: 5. The CDR3 loop reads CASSIGGGPTDTQYF. The CDR3 DNA sequence: TGTGCCAGTAGTATCGGGGGGGGGCCAACAGATACGCAGTATTTT.

The chain uses TRBV29-1 and TRBJ1-2; no reliable D call. This CDR3 has 15 amino acids. Trimming removed 3 bases from V and 1 base from J, with 15 bases in between. Germline assignment: CDR1 SQVTM and CDR2 ANQGSEA. CDR3 amino acids: CSVDLQAGSNYGYTF. In nucleotides, the CDR3 is TGCAGCGTTGACCTCCAGGCGGGCAGTAACTATGGCTACACCTTC.

This clone was recorded only once. CDR3: CASRAGGTGDEKLFF. For the CDR3, the DNA is TGTGCCAGCAGAGCAGGAGGGACAGGGGATGAAAAACTGTTTTTT. This chain links TRBV28 with TRBJ1-4; 10 bases map to TRBD1. The V gene end was trimmed by 6 bases and the J gene end by 6 bases; junction bases not matched to a gene: 7. CDR1 and CDR2 from the germline V gene are MDHEN and SYDVKM. CDR3 size: 15 residues.

This chain connects TRBV7-2 to TRBJ2-1, with D possibly matching TRBD1 (5 bases). Trimming took off 1 base at V and 15 bases at J, with 16 bases between the two ends. This CDR3 has 13 residues. Germline loops: CDR1 SGHTA, CDR2 FQGNSA. The CDR3 sequence: CASSLGIEDTPFF. CDR3 nucleotide sequence: TGTGCCAGCAGCTTAGGTATAGAGGACACCCCGTTCTTC.

The chain has TRBV5-4 and TRBJ2-1; 10 bases fit TRBD2. Germline CDR1 SGHNT, CDR2 YYREEE (reference sequence). This CDR3 is built from 15 residues. J lost 10 bases, V lost 1 base, and 8 bases had no gene match. The CDR3 DNA reads as TGTGCCAGCAGCTTGCCGGGGCTAGCGGGGGAAGAGCAGTTCTTC. Translating it yields CASSLPGLAGEEQFF.

The chain recombines TRBV5-1 with TRBJ1-1, with D unresolved. The CDR3 is 15 residues long. Per germline, CDR1 SGHRS and CDR2 YFSETQ. V was clipped by 0 bases and J by 4 bases, with 13 bases between them. The CDR3 sequence is CASSLAGGGSTEAFF. CDR3 DNA: TGCGCCAGCAGCTTGGCCGGAGGAGGAAGCACTGAAGCTTTCTTT.

There are a few counts of this clone. V usage is TRBV7-7 and J usage is TRBJ2-7; D tentatively fits TRBD1 or TRBD2 (5 bases each). This CDR3 spans 15 amino acids. Germline values: CDR1 SSHAT, CDR2 FNYEAQ (reference sequence). V shed 5 bases and J shed 6 bases, with 20 bases lying between them. As DNA, the CDR3 is TGTGCCAGCAGCCCGTGGAGGAGAAGGGGTCTCGAGCAGTACTTC. Translating gives CASSPWRRRGLEQYF.

This clone was detected once. The gene calls are TRBV9 and TRBJ1-3; D remains ambiguous. This CDR3 is built from 13 residues. V lost 7 bases and J 0 bases, leaving 8 bases between the germline ends. Germline V gene lookup returns CDR1 SGDLS and CDR2 YYNGEE. DNA for the CDR3: TGTGCCAGCGGCGAGAGCTCTGGAAACACCATATATTTT. Translated, it gives CASGESSGNTIYF.

V usage is TRBV5-8 and J usage is TRBJ2-3; D call uncertain. Deletions cut 6 bases from V and 4 bases from J, with 12 bases between. Per germline, CDR1 SGHTS and CDR2 YDEGEE. The CDR3 is made up of 13 amino acids. The CDR3 DNA reads as TGTGCCAGCATAGGTGCAGTGTCAGATACGCAGTATTTT. As protein: CASIGAVSDTQYF.

This sequence joins TRBV10-3 and TRBJ1-4; D gene ambiguous. V was shortened by 6 bases and J by 7 bases, with 6 bases between the two germline ends. Germline CDR1 ENHRY, CDR2 SYGVKD. The length of the CDR3 is 11 residues. DNA for the CDR3: TGTGCCATCAGAGCTGGTGAAAAACTGTTTTTT. Translation gives CAIRAGEKLFF.

V usage is TRBV6-4 and J usage is TRBJ2-3; maybe TRBD2 (7 bases). Germline values: CDR1 MRHNA, CDR2 SNTAGT. The germline V and J ends were trimmed by 2 bases and 4 bases, with 10 bases remaining between them. CDR3 length equals 14 residues. This CDR3 is CASSDGGAPDTQYF. CDR3 nucleotide sequence: TGTGCCAGCAGTGACGGGGGGGCCCCAGATACGCAGTATTTT.